This T cell receptor (beta chain) was observed in a study of cytomegalovirus exposure and HLA in healthy donors. This CDR3 region has 12 residues. Per germline, CDR1 LNHNV and CDR2 YYDKDF (reference sequence). V lost 0 bases, J lost 9 bases, and 6 bases lay in between. 13 Jbeta primers and 60 Vbeta primers were used for the PCR. Repertoires were generated with immunoSEQ multiplex PCR, while TCRdb's copy carries only in-frame clones and drops some. The sample contains some 220,000 clones, more than 70% of which appear only once. Input material: PBMCs. This chain links TRBV15 with TRBJ1-5, with a weak D call TRBD1 (5 bases). The TCR sequence derives from a boy aged 5-17 years in good health and CMV-seronegative. Here the CDR3 DNA reads TGTGCCACCAGCAGAGATACAGGGCCCCAGCATTTT. Translating gives CATSRDTGPQHF.